Given below is one T cell receptor (beta chain) in context. Its specificity is unknown. This sample is part of a study of vaccination and CD4 T cells after COVID-19. Looking at the study overall: Samples were taken after vaccination, a median of around 76 days after dose two, with a range of 14 to 241.

With the Oncomine TCR Beta short-read assay, DNA from cultured CD4+ T cells was sequenced. TCRdb recomputed calls from the PCR reads with MiXCR, one row per CDR3 protein. The table has more than 10,000 distinct CDR3 sequences, about 72% seen once. The sample's treatment: roughly 10-day PBMC culture with coronavirus spike peptide pools or control peptides (ViraFEST assay). The source material was CD4+ T cells from blood, cultured in vitro. The receptor comes from a human donor who had recovered from COVID-19.

The chain's CDR3 is CASGTRADTQYF. CDR3 in DNA: TGTGCCAGCGGGACTAGGGCAGATACGCAGTATTTT. The V gene is TRBV6-2 or TRBV6-3, the J gene TRBJ2-3; 8 nucleotides agree with TRBD2. The germline CDR1 and CDR2 sequences are MNHEY and SVGEGT. This CDR3 comprises 12 residues. The V segment lost 8 bases and the J segment 4 bases; nucleotides outside the gene matches: 2.